This T cell receptor (beta chain) was sequenced during a study of early T cells in non-severe SARS-CoV-2 infection (dated by TCRdb to about 2021). Background for the entire study: Because TCR sequencing relied on bulk RNA taken from unsorted whole blood, pairing of alpha and beta chains was not possible. General findings and caveats noted by the study authors: VDJdb matching was skewed toward anti-spike CD8 responses and likely underestimated virus-specific expansions, missing private and CD4 specificities.

Per the germline V gene, SGHAT is the CDR1 and FQNNGV is the CDR2. The CDR3 covers 13 residues, taking in both the cysteine and the phenylalanine. The only DNA kept is the CDR3, 39 bases in frame from the first base. V loses 1 base of germline sequence and J loses 4 bases, and the interval between the two ends is 8 bases. Set within a cohort of healthcare workers in London, UK, this nested case-control study involved weekly PCR testing of nasopharyngeal swabs along with blood sampling. Healthcare workers were recruited between 23 and 31 March 2020, during the week of the UK lockdown, and were followed weekly for up to roughly 15 weeks. The library was built by means of 5' RACE. Sequencing instrument: NextSeq 500. The TCR library protocol attached unique molecular identifiers to individual cDNA molecules to correct for sequencing error and PCR bias. Sequencing covered both TCR alpha and beta chains, and within each sample the abundances of alpha and beta sequences were tightly co-correlated. As for the original processing: Decombinator V4 was used to annotate the V gene, J gene and CDR3 of the TCR sequences. Expanded TCRs were defined as changing significantly between any two time points under a Poisson model with p below 0.0001. TCR abundances were normalised to the total number of TCRs sequenced in each sample and reported as counts per million. TRAV1-2 paired with TRAJ12, TRAJ20 or TRAJ33 defined MAIT TCRs, while TRAV10 paired with TRAJ18 defined iNKT TCRs. A search of VDJdb, accessed on 1 November 2021, was run for TCRs annotated to CMV, EBV and SARS-CoV-2, with TCRs annotated for multiple antigens excluded. The raw public reads went through TCRdb reprocessing: fastp at Q25, MiXCR clone calling, in-frame beta chains kept. Every entry covers one CDR3 protein and lists the most common genes and DNA from its rows. These V and J calls rely on TCRdb rather than the paper's analysis. The sample table holds 25,000 to 30,000 distinct CDR3 sequences, of which around 5% were seen once. The top ten constitute approximately 0.87% of the sample.

This clonotype came up many times. Its antigen is still unknown. Base qualities are missing; no much larger clone stands one base away. Input material: whole blood. The TCR was taken from an adult who was a healthcare worker with PCR-confirmed SARS-CoV-2 infection or an uninfected control (not recorded which). The rearranged segments are TRBV11-2 and TRBJ2-7; no D segment can be confidently identified. The CDR3 reads CASSLGVRYEQYF. The DNA is as follows: TGTGCCAGCAGCTTAGGAGTACGGTACGAGCAGTACTTC.